This T cell receptor beta chain came from a study of blood T cell repertoires in COVID-19. This table comes from immunoSEQ multiplex PCR, and its TCRdb copy is limited to in-frame clones, with some not included. The sample includes about 170,000 clones, roughly nine tenths of them seen just once. Germline CDR1 and CDR2: KGHDR and SFDVKD. There are 16 residues in the CDR3. V shed 2 bases and J 7 bases; nucleotides not matched to a gene: 6. This TCR derives from a man aged 60 to 69 with acute or convalescent COVID-19. Sample: peripheral blood. The chain recombines TRBV24-1 with TRBJ2-1; TRBD1 matches 11 bases. The CDR3 DNA reads TGTGCCACCAGTGATTCCGGGACAGGGGGTTGGAATGAGCAGTTCTTC. Its translation: CATSDSGTGGWNEQFF.